What follows are 5 T cell receptor beta chains derived from one specimen sequenced in a study of monozygotic twins with inflammatory bowel disease. TCRdb re-called the 5' RACE reads and shows each CDR3 protein once, DNA omitted. This sample contains some 440,000 distinct CDR3 sequences. Material: blood. The receptors were sampled from a human donor with ulcerative colitis or Crohn's disease, or a healthy co-twin of an affected twin (not recorded which).

This chain uses TRBV20-1 with TRBJ2-7; TCRdb names TRBD1, which stays unverified in the absence of DNA. The CDR3 has 12 amino acids. Germline CDR1 is DFQATT and CDR2 is SNEGSKA (reference sequence). The CDR3 reads CSARFEGHEQYF.

The gene calls are TRBV14 and TRBJ2-5. Germline assignment: CDR1 SGHDN and CDR2 FVKESK. CDR3 length equals 12 residues. CDR3 region: CASSQGTWTQYF.

This chain connects TRBV30 to TRBJ2-1; TCRdb picks TRBD2, but there is no DNA to check that call. The CDR3 is 15 residues long. Germline V CDR1 and CDR2: GTSNPN, SVGIG (reference sequence). The CDR3 here is CAWSVKAGGYNEQFF.

This chain uses TRBV9 with TRBJ2-2; TCRdb names TRBD1, which stays unverified in the absence of DNA. In germline, CDR1 is SGDLS, CDR2 YYNGEE. The CDR3 loop spans 17 amino acids. The CDR3 here is CASSVGQGKIGSGELFF.

This chain connects TRBV5-5 to TRBJ2-7; TCRdb outputs TRBD2, but without DNA this stays unchecked. Germline CDR1 SGHKS, CDR2 YYEKEE (reference sequence). CDR3 length equals 18 residues. CDR3 sequence reads: CASSLRGSSGSPVQEQYF.